What follows are 18 T cell receptor beta chains derived from one specimen sequenced in a study of response to subunit inactivated influenza vaccine. In TCRdb, the RT-PCR reads were re-called with MiXCR into one record per CDR3 protein. The sample has about 190,000 distinct CDR3 sequences; roughly 14% are singletons. The sample here was CD8+ T cells sorted from PBMCs, taken 4 to 6 days after vaccination. These receptors all come from a man in his forties or fifties who received an inactivated influenza vaccine.

This clonotype was seen at least ten times. V and J are TRBV12-3 or TRBV12-4 and TRBJ2-1, with 8 bases identical to TRBD1. V was pared by 5 bases and J by 15 bases, with 9 bases of the junction left unmatched. The CDR3 sequence is 12 residues long. CDR3 sequence (DNA): TGTGCCAGCAGTCCCGGGACAGGAGGACGGTTCTTC. Translating it yields CASSPGTGGRFF.

This sequence joins TRBV10-2 and TRBJ2-7, with 11 bases lining up with TRBD2. CDR1 and CDR2 from the germline V gene are WSHSY and SAAADI. Trimming took 7 bases from V and 3 from J; bases not matched to a gene: 5. The CDR3 is made up of 14 amino acids. CDR3 in amino acids: CASTSGGPYYEQYF. CDR3 nucleotides: TGCGCCAGCACTAGCGGGGGGCCTTACTACGAGCAGTACTTC.

This clonotype appeared many times. In nucleotides, the CDR3 is TGTGCCAGCAGCTCGGACAGGCTCTACAATGAGCAGTTCTTC. This translates into CASSSDRLYNEQFF. The genes are TRBV5-6 and TRBJ2-1, with 7 nucleotides matching TRBD1. The CDR3 runs 14 residues. V dropped 3 bases and J dropped 3; count of bases not matched to a gene: 3. CDR1 and CDR2 from the germline V gene are SGHDT and YYEEEE.

CDR3 DNA sequence: TGTGCCAGCAGTTTATTGATGCCTATAGCGGGAGTCGACAATGAGCAGTTCTTC. Translated, it gives CASSLLMPIAGVDNEQFF. The gene calls are TRBV27 and TRBJ2-1; 9 nucleotides agree with TRBD2. Germline values: CDR1 MNHEY, CDR2 SMNVEV (reference sequence). The CDR3 has 18 amino acids. J gave up 5 bases and V 1 base, and 12 bases lay outside the gene matches.

The genes are TRBV24-1 and TRBJ2-7; D may be TRBD2 (6 bases). V was cut by 1 base and J by 5 bases, with 8 bases left in between. This CDR3 comprises 13 residues. The germline V gene has CDR1 KGHDR and CDR2 SFDVKD. The CDR3, as DNA: TGTGCCACCAGTGATTTCGGAGGGGACGAGCAGTACTTC. Translation: CATSDFGGDEQYF.

This clonotype was seen a handful of times. V and J are TRBV5-4 and TRBJ1-6; D call uncertain. Trimming shortened V by 4 bases and J by 10 bases, and 12 bases separated the two germline ends. The length of the CDR3 is 13 residues. Germline CDR1 is SGHNT and CDR2 is YYREEE (reference sequence). CDR3 bases: TGTGCCAGCAGCACCAGAGGAGGCTCACCCCTCCACTTT. Translating gives CASSTRGGSPLHF.

This clonotype appeared many times. DNA of the CDR3: TGTGCCAGCAGTTTATCGGGTAGCGGGGGGGCCAGGATACAGTACTTC. This codes for CASSLSGSGGARIQYF. The rearrangement joins TRBV28 to TRBJ2-5, with TRBD2 matching 11 bases. Germline CDR1 MDHEN, CDR2 SYDVKM. This CDR3 spans 16 amino acids. Trimming at V came to 1 base and at J to 11 bases, leaving 12 bases not matched to a gene.

CDR3 loop: CASSQYYRQGRTGELFF. DNA of the CDR3: TGCGCCAGCAGCCAATATTATCGACAGGGGAGGACCGGGGAGCTGTTTTTT. The chain combines TRBV4-3 with TRBJ2-2; TRBD1 aligns across 8 bases. Germline CDR1 is LGHNA and CDR2 is YSLEER. The CDR3 sequence is 17 residues long. After removal of 2 bases from V and 5 bases from J, the junction contained 10 bases not matched to a gene.

This clonotype was observed a few times. V and J are TRBV20-1 and TRBJ2-7, with D perhaps TRBD1 (6 bases). This CDR3 is built from 15 residues. V lost 4 bases and J lost 3, with 19 bases in between. Germline V gene lookup returns CDR1 DFQATT and CDR2 SNEGSKA (reference sequence). For the CDR3, the DNA is TGCAGTGCTATTAATCCCGACAGGTCCCACTACGAGCAGTACTTC. It is translated as CSAINPDRSHYEQYF.

This clonotype was seen a few times. This chain links TRBV6-2 or TRBV6-3 with TRBJ2-6; D unclear. The V and J ends lost 8 bases and 1 base respectively, with 9 bases between them. CDR3 length: 14 residues. The germline V gene has CDR1 MNHEY and CDR2 SVGEGT. For the CDR3, the DNA is TGTGCCAGCGGTATGAGGTCTGGGGCCAACGTCCTGACTTTC. Translating it yields CASGMRSGANVLTF.

In its sample, this clonotype was seen a few times. The rearrangement uses TRBV6-5 and TRBJ1-4; maybe TRBD1 (5 bases). Germline values: CDR1 MNHEY, CDR2 SVGAGI. Trimming pared 0 bases from V and 8 bases from J, leaving 19 bases between. The CDR3 covers 17 residues. The CDR3 DNA reads as TGTGCCAGCAGTTACTCTCTCAGTGTTGGGCAGGGCGAAAAACTGTTTTTT. It specifies CASSYSLSVGQGEKLFF.

This clonotype has a handful of counts. V gene TRBV9 combines with J gene TRBJ2-3; 11 nucleotides align to TRBD2. Germline V gene data show CDR1 as SGDLS and CDR2 as YYNGEE. Unmatched junction bases numbered 11, after V lost 3 bases and J lost 2 bases. This CDR3 is built from 18 residues. The CDR3 spells CASSGNRRTSGHTDTQYF. The DNA for the CDR3 is TGTGCCAGCAGCGGCAACCGTCGGACTAGCGGGCACACAGATACGCAGTATTTT.

This clonotype has more than one count but fewer than ten. V gene TRBV6-1 combines with J gene TRBJ2-5, with TRBD1 matching 8 bases. In germline, CDR1 is MNHNS, CDR2 SASEGT. J gave up 4 bases and V 4 bases, and 5 bases lay outside the gene matches. The CDR3 length is 14 residues. Here the CDR3 reads CASSATGGLETQYF. Here the CDR3 DNA reads TGTGCCAGCAGTGCCACAGGGGGTCTAGAGACCCAGTACTTC.

This clonotype occurred a few times. V and J are TRBV2 and TRBJ1-2; TRBD1 matches 7 bases. The ends lost 5 bases at V and 3 bases at J; junction bases unmatched: 9. The CDR3 length is 15 residues. CDR1 is SNHLY and CDR2 is FYNNEI in the germline V gene. CDR3 amino acids: CASSPTGVGYYGYTF. CDR3 in DNA: TGTGCCAGCAGTCCAACAGGGGTCGGTTACTATGGCTACACCTTC.

The chain combines TRBV12-3 or TRBV12-4 with TRBJ2-3; TRBD1 might be the D (6 bases). The CDR3 consists of 15 residues. The germline V and J ends were trimmed by 8 bases and 6 bases, with 21 bases remaining between them. The CDR3 DNA is TGTGCCAGCGCTTCACAGACAGGCCCTCGGGATACGCAGTATTTT. Its translation is CASASQTGPRDTQYF.

V and J are TRBV7-9 and TRBJ2-7; D is perhaps TRBD1 (5 bases). Germline loops: CDR1 SEHNR, CDR2 FQNEAQ (reference sequence). This CDR3 spans 14 amino acids. Trimming removed 5 bases from V and 3 bases from J, with 14 bases in between. The CDR3 region is CASSQAGKGYEQYF. Here the CDR3 DNA reads TGTGCCAGCAGCCAAGCAGGGAAGGGCTACGAGCAGTACTTC.

The chain employs TRBV12-5 and TRBJ1-1, with no clear D. The CDR3 is made up of 13 amino acids. Germline V gene data show CDR1 as LGHNT and CDR2 as FRNRAP. The V gene lost 1 base and the J gene lost 1 base, with 4 bases spanning the gap. The CDR3 coding sequence is TGTGCTAGTGGTTTGGCAGCGAACACTGAAGCTTTCTTT. This gives the protein CASGLAANTEAFF.

This sequence joins TRBV7-6 and TRBJ2-2, with D unresolved. V was pared by 5 bases and J by 8 bases, with 15 bases between. The CDR3 contains 14 residues. CDR1 is SGHVS and CDR2 is FNYEAQ in the germline V gene. The CDR3 sequence is CASSPLKWGGELFF. Here the CDR3 DNA reads TGTGCCAGCAGCCCTCTCAAGTGGGGAGGGGAGCTGTTTTTT.